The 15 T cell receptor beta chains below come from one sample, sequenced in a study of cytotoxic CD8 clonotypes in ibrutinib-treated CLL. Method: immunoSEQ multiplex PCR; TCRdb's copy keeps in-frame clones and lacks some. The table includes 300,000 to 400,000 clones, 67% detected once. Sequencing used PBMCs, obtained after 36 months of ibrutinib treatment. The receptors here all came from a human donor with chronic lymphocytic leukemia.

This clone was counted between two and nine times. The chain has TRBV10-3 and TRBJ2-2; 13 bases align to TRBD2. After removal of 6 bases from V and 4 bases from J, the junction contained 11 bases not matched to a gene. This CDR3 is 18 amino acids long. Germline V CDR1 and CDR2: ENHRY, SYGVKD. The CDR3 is CAIRPGTSGARGTGELFF. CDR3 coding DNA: TGTGCCATCAGACCCGGGACTAGCGGGGCAAGGGGCACCGGGGAGCTGTTTTTT.

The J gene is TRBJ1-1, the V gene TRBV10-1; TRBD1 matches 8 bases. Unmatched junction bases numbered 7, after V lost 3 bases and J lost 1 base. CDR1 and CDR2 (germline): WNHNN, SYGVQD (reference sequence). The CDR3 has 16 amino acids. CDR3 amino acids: CASSDRTGTTNTEAFF. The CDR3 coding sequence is TGCGCCAGCAGTGATCGGACAGGGACAACGAACACTGAAGCTTTCTTT.

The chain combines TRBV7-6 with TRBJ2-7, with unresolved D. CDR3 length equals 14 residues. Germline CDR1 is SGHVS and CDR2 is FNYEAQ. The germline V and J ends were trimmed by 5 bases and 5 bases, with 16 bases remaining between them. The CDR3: CASSPDPHPDEQYF. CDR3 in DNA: TGTGCCAGCAGCCCAGACCCGCATCCTGACGAGCAGTACTTC.

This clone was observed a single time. CDR3 DNA: TGTGCCAGCAGCACACAGGGACTTGCAACTAATGAAAAACTGTTTTTT. Its protein product is CASSTQGLATNEKLFF. The chain recombines TRBV7-6 with TRBJ1-4; possible D gene TRBD1, 6 bases. The CDR3 runs 16 residues. Germline assignment: CDR1 SGHVS and CDR2 FNYEAQ. The germline V and J ends were trimmed by 5 bases and 0 bases, with 13 bases remaining between them. The whole variable domain, remainder taken from reference TRBV7-6 and TRBJ1-4, is GAGVSQSPRYKVTKRGQDVALRCDPISGHVSLYWYRQALGQGPEFLTYFNYEAQQDKSGLPNDRFSAERPEGSISTLTIQRTEQRDSAMYRCASSTQGLATNEKLFFGSGTQLSVL.

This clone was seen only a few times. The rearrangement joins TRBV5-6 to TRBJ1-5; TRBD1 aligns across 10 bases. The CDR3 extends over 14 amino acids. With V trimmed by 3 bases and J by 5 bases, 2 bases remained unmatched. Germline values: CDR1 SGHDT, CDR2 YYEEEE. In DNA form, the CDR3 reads TGTGCCAGCAGCTCGGACAGGGGGGATCAGCCCCAGCATTTT. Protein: CASSSDRGDQPQHF.

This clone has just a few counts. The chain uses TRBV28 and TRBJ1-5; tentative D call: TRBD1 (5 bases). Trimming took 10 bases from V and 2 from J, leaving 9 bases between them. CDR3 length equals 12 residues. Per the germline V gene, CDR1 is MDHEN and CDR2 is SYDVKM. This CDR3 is CATSRGNQPQHF. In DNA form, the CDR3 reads TGTGCCACTTCCAGGGGCAATCAGCCCCAGCATTTT.

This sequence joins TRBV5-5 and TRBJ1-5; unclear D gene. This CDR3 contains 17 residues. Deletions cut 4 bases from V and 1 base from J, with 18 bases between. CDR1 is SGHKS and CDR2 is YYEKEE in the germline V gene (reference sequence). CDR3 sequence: CASSLEGGRPSNQPQHF. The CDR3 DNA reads TGTGCCAGCAGCCTGGAGGGCGGCAGGCCCAGCAATCAGCCCCAGCATTTT.

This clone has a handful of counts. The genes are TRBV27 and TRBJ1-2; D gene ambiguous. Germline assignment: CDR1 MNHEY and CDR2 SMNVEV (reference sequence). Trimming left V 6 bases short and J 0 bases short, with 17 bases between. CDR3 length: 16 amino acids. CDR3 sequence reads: CASRRRGSNANYGYTF. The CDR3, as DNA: TGTGCCAGCAGACGTCGAGGGTCCAACGCTAACTATGGCTACACCTTC.

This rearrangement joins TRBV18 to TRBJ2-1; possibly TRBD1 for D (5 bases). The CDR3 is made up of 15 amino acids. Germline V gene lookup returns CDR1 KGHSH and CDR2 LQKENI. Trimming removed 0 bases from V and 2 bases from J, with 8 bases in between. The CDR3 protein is CASSPPAGPYNEQFF. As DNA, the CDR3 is TGTGCCAGCTCACCACCAGCAGGGCCCTACAATGAGCAGTTCTTC. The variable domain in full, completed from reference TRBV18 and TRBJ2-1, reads NAGVMQNPRHLVRRRGQEARLRCSPMKGHSHVYWYRQLPEEGLKFMVYLQKENIIDESGMPKERFSAEFPKEGPSILRIQQVVRGDSAAYFCASSPPAGPYNEQFFGPGTRLTVL.

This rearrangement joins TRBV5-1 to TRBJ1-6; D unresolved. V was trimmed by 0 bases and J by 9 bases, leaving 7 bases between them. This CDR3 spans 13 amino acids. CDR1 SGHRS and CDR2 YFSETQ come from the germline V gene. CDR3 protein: CASSLAEGSPLHF. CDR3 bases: TGCGCCAGCAGCTTGGCGGAGGGTTCACCCCTCCACTTT.

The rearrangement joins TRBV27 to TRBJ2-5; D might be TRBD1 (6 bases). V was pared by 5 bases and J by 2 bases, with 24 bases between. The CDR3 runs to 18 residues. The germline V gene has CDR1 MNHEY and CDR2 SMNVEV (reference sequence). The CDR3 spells CASSLLPFSQGRQETQYF. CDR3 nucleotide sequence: TGTGCCAGCAGTCTTTTACCCTTCTCACAGGGACGGCAAGAGACCCAGTACTTC.

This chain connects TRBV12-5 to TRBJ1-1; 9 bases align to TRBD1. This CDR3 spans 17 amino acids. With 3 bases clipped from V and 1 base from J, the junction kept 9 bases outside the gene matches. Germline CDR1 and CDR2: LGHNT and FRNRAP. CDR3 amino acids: CASGFVTQGARNTEAFF. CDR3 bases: TGTGCTAGTGGTTTCGTCACACAGGGGGCGCGGAACACTGAAGCTTTCTTT. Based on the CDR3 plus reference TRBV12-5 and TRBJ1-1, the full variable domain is DARVTQTPRHKVTEMGQEVTMRCQPILGHNTVFWYRQTMMQGLELLAYFRNRAPLDDSGMPKDRFSAEMPDATLATLKIQPSEPRDSAVYFCASGFVTQGARNTEAFFGQGTRLTVV.

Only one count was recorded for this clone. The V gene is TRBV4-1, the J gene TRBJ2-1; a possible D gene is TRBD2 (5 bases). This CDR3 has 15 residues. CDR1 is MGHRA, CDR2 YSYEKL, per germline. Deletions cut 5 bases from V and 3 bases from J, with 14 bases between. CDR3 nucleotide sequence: TGCGCCAGCAGCAGCCTTCCCGGGAACTACAATGAGCAGTTCTTC. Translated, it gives CASSSLPGNYNEQFF.

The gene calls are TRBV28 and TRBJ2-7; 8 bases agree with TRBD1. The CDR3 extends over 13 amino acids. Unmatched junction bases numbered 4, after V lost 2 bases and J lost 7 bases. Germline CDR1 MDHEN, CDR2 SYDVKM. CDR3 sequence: CASSLLRQGEQYF. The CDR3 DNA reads TGTGCCAGCAGTTTACTCCGACAGGGGGAGCAGTACTTC.

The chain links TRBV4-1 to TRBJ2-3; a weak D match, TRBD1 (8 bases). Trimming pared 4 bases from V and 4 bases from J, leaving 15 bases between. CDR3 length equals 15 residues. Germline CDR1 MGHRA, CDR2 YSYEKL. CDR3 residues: CASSRRAGQADTQYF. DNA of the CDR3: TGCGCCAGCAGCCGACGAGCGGGACAGGCAGATACGCAGTATTTT.